The rows below give T cell receptor beta chains drawn from one sample of a study of T-cell reconstitution after alpha-beta-depleted transplantation in children. TCRdb recomputed calls from the PCR reads with MiXCR, one row per CDR3 protein. This table holds around 500,000 distinct CDR3 sequences, around 23% found once. The sequencing used PBMCs, mostly from graft donor cells, collected 360 days after TCRalphabeta/CD19-depleted stem cell transplant. Source of these receptors: a boy younger than two who had a stem cell transplant for acute myeloid leukemia, so the T cells may come from the graft donor. The CDR3 runs from the conserved cysteine through the conserved F or W. D genes are given only for firm matches. A row's size may be missing; if present it is once, few, many or a size class.

few	TRBV20-1	TRBJ1-2	-	CSARDLGDNYGYTF	TGCAGTGCTAGAGATCTAGGGGATAACTATGGCTACACCTTC
few	TRBV6-5	TRBJ2-1	TRBD1	CASSYQTGAPYNEQFF	TGTGCCAGCAGTTACCAGACAGGGGCCCCCTACAATGAGCAGTTCTTC
many	TRBV6-1	TRBJ2-1	-	CASSESTGRGNEQFF	TGTGCCAGCAGTGAAAGTACAGGGCGGGGGAATGAGCAGTTCTTC
many	TRBV20-1	TRBJ2-1	-	CSAPPFRYNEQFF	TGCAGTGCTCCCCCCTTCAGGTACAATGAGCAGTTCTTC
few	TRBV6-5	TRBJ2-7	-	CASSRYYSESSSYEQYF	TGTGCCAGCAGCCGCTATTACAGCGAGTCCAGCTCCTACGAGCAGTACTTC
few	TRBV24-1	TRBJ2-5	-	CATSEARAETQYF	TGTGCCACCAGTGAAGCCAGGGCAGAGACCCAGTACTTC
many	TRBV29-1	TRBJ1-1	-	CSVIQGLENTEAFF	TGCAGCGTCATACAGGGATTGGAGAACACTGAAGCTTTCTTT
few	TRBV6-1	TRBJ2-5	-	CASRAHQGYETQYF	TGTGCCAGCAGAGCTCACCAGGGGTATGAGACCCAGTACTTC
-	TRBV7-9	TRBJ2-7	-	CASSLGEGKHEQYF	TGTGCCAGCAGCTTAGGAGAGGGTAAGCACGAGCAGTACTTC
few	TRBV20-1	TRBJ2-1	-	CSARTIHEQFF	TGCAGTGCTAGGACTATTCATGAGCAGTTCTTC
few	TRBV5-5	TRBJ2-1	-	CASEEGVEIGEQFF	TGTGCCAGCGAAGAAGGGGTCGAGATCGGTGAGCAGTTCTTC
few	TRBV6-2/TRBV6-3	TRBJ2-5	-	CASSSPMGRQETQYF	TGTGCCAGCAGTTCCCCCATGGGACGGCAAGAGACCCAGTACTTC
many	TRBV25-1	TRBJ2-1	TRBD2	CASSDFKAGTNNEQFF	TGTGCCAGCAGTGATTTTAAGGCGGGGACTAACAATGAGCAGTTCTTC
-	TRBV18	TRBJ1-4	-	CASSPGHGINEKLFF	TGTGCCAGCTCACCCGGACACGGTATAAATGAAAAACTGTTTTTT
many	TRBV5-1	TRBJ2-2	TRBD2	CASSSWTSGAPISGELFF	TGCGCCAGCAGCTCCTGGACTAGCGGGGCCCCTATCTCCGGGGAGCTGTTTTTT
many	TRBV6-1	TRBJ2-2	-	CASRRPSSGELFF	TGTGCCAGCAGACGTCCCTCCTCCGGGGAGCTGTTTTTT
-	TRBV6-2/TRBV6-3	TRBJ2-7	-	CASSLLDWPYEQYF	TGTGCCAGCAGTTTATTAGACTGGCCCTACGAGCAGTACTTC
-	TRBV6-2/TRBV6-3	TRBJ2-3	-	CASSLGSPRTDTQYF	TGTGCCAGCAGCCTGGGGTCACCTCGCACAGATACGCAGTATTTT
-	TRBV12-3/TRBV12-4	TRBJ1-5	TRBD1	CASSVNRGGRNQPQHF	TGTGCCAGCAGTGTAAACAGGGGAGGACGAAATCAGCCCCAGCATTTT
many	TRBV12-3/TRBV12-4	TRBJ1-2	-	CASTLGQDGYTF	TGTGCCAGCACCCTAGGGCAAGACGGCTACACCTTC
-	TRBV10-3	TRBJ1-6	-	CAIRSTGNNSPLHF	TGTGCCATTAGGTCCACAGGCAATAATTCACCCCTCCACTTT
many	TRBV7-9	TRBJ2-1	TRBD1	CASSPGGTGGHEQFF	TGTGCCAGCAGCCCAGGAGGGACAGGGGGCCATGAGCAGTTCTTC
many	TRBV29-1	TRBJ2-3	TRBD2	CSAYRGLAGGRSDTQYF	TGCAGCGCCTACCGCGGACTAGCGGGGGGGCGGTCCGATACGCAGTATTTT
many	TRBV29-1	TRBJ2-3	TRBD1	CSVGERQGSHTQYF	TGCAGCGTGGGGGAGAGACAGGGGTCACATACGCAGTATTTT
few	TRBV20-1	TRBJ1-3	TRBD1	CSAYRGTGNTIYF	TGCAGTGCTTACAGGGGGACTGGAAACACCATATATTTT
few	TRBV12-3/TRBV12-4	TRBJ2-3	-	CASSLMGGRRSDTQYF	TGTGCCAGCAGTTTAATGGGGGGGCGGCGGTCTGATACGCAGTATTTT
many	TRBV20-1	TRBJ2-5	-	CSARPGQETQYF	TGCAGTGCTAGACCCGGTCAAGAGACCCAGTACTTC
-	TRBV20-1	TRBJ2-1	-	CSLPGVNYNEQFF	TGCAGTTTACCCGGGGTGAATTACAATGAGCAGTTCTTC
many	TRBV27	TRBJ1-5	-	CASSPYLGSQPQHF	TGTGCCAGCAGTCCCTATTTGGGTAGTCAGCCCCAGCATTTT
many	TRBV4-1	TRBJ2-2	-	CASSQVGEKGRELFF	TGCGCCAGCAGCCAAGTGGGGGAGAAAGGCCGGGAGCTGTTTTTT
few	TRBV20-1	TRBJ2-1	-	CSASGGKGEQFF	TGCAGTGCTAGCGGGGGTAAGGGTGAGCAGTTCTTC
-	TRBV20-1	TRBJ2-5	TRBD2	CSAPTSGDHQETQYF	TGCAGTGCTCCGACTAGCGGGGACCACCAAGAGACCCAGTACTTC
many	TRBV11-2	TRBJ2-5	-	CASTRPGYETQYF	TGTGCCAGCACTCGACCGGGGTACGAGACCCAGTACTTC
-	TRBV6-5	TRBJ1-3	-	CASSYSRRGGNSGNTIYF	TGTGCCAGCAGTTACTCGAGGCGAGGGGGAAACTCTGGAAACACCATATATTTT
few	TRBV5-6	TRBJ2-1	-	CASSVLGHPMRNEQFF	TGTGCCAGCAGCGTACTGGGGCATCCAATGCGGAATGAGCAGTTCTTC
few	TRBV20-1	TRBJ2-5	TRBD1	CSATDRGQETQYF	TGCAGTGCCACAGACAGGGGGCAAGAGACCCAGTACTTC
few	TRBV7-2	TRBJ2-3	-	CASSLLDGLDTQYF	TGTGCCAGCAGCTTATTGGACGGACTAGATACGCAGTATTTT
-	TRBV12-5	TRBJ1-1	TRBD1	CASGFGKAGGPNTEAFF	TGTGCTAGTGGTTTCGGTAAGGCAGGGGGTCCGAACACTGAAGCTTTCTTT
many	TRBV5-5	TRBJ2-3	TRBD1	CASSSRGRPQDTQYF	TGTGCCAGCAGCTCCAGGGGGCGCCCACAAGATACGCAGTATTTT
-	TRBV20-1	TRBJ1-5	-	CSAIVGNSNQPQHF	TGCAGTGCCATTGTGGGGAATAGCAATCAGCCCCAGCATTTT
-	TRBV5-6	TRBJ2-5	-	CASSLRVGVQETQYF	TGTGCCAGCAGCTTGAGGGTCGGAGTCCAAGAGACCCAGTACTTC
-	TRBV7-6	TRBJ2-3	-	CASSPLLGEGGTQYF	TGTGCCAGCAGCCCCCTTCTGGGGGAAGGGGGTACGCAGTATTTT